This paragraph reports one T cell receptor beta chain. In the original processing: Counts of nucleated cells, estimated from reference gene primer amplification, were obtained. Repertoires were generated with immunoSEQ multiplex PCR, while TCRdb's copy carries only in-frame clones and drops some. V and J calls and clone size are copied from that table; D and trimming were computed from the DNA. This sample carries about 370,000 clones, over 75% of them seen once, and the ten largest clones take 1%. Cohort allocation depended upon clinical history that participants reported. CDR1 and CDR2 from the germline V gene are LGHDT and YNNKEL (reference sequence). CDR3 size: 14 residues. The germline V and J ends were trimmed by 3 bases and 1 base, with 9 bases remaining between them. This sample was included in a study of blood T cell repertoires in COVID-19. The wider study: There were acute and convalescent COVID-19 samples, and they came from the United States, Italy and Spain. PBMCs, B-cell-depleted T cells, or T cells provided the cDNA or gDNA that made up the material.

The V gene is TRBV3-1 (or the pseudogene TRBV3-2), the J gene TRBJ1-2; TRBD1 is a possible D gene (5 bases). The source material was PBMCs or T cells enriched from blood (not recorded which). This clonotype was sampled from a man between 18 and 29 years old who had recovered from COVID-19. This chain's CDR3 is CASSHPRGNYGYTF. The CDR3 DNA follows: TGTGCCAGCAGCCATCCAAGGGGTAACTATGGCTACACCTTC.